This TCR beta chain was recorded in a study of cytomegalovirus exposure and HLA in healthy donors (dated by TCRdb to the late 2010s). As for the study more broadly: An earlier analysis of a few hundred of the donors reported 276 Gb of sequence data and 117 million unique TCR beta sequences obtained from about 180 million T cells. An early release that covered about 600 HLA-typed donors contained about 300 gigabases of sequencing data and approximately 85 million unique TCR sequences. Among the roughly 390 genotyped donors, more than 70% belonged to the genetic ancestry cluster associated with self-reported Caucasian donors. The aim of the study was to test whether cataloging public T cell receptors could identify signatures of past pathogen exposure. Using immunosequencing, the study profiled T cell repertoires from fewer than 850 subjects and related those repertoires to cytomegalovirus serostatus. A separate validation cohort of some 130 different subjects was used in addition to the roughly 670-subject first cohort. To predict cytomegalovirus infection status, the study combined high-throughput TCR immunosequencing, statistical association of individual TCRs with disease status, and machine learning. To study patterns of TCR occurrence, a later analysis re-analyzed previously published TCR beta repertoires from 700 or so donors and added high-resolution HLA genotyping. Rather than using new phenotypic data, the later analysis identified candidate immune exposures from TCR beta sequences and from how often those sequences occurred across donors. In an earlier analysis of 587 of the donors, high-throughput TCR beta sequencing was used to judge whether each TCR beta V gene segment behaved as functional or pseudogenic. Donor age, sex, ethnicity and CMV serostatus were compiled together with the repertoire data. A later genetic analysis took genome-wide SNP genotypes for about 65% of the roughly 670 donors and used that subset as a discovery cohort. All discovery cohort repertoires had been generated on a single sequencing platform. HLA typing included class I and class II loci at four-digit resolution. Typing coverage differed by locus: A, B, C, DRB1 and DQB1 were typed in roughly 620-640 donors, DQA1 in around 500, DPA1 in 606, and DPB1 in 400 to 480. About 5 DR-DQ haplotypes were handled as single units for association and clustering, since linkage in the cohort was strong. Across around 400 genotyped donors of the cohort, an average of roughly 200,000 unique TCR beta nucleotide sequences per donor were sequenced, and 15% to 20% of those sequences were non-productive.

Results the study describes overall, beyond this receptor: At a false discovery rate of 0.05, a later analysis linked under 20,000 TCR beta sequences to specific HLA alleles. Some IMGT-functional V segments, including TRBV6-2 and TRBV6-3, could not be told apart with the 87-base-pair reads, so those segments were excluded. Several of the top co-occurrence clusters appeared to be linked to parvovirus B19, influenza, CMV and Epstein-Barr virus, according to a later analysis. A few of the identified cytomegalovirus-associated TCR beta chains were confirmed in vitro to be specific for cytomegalovirus antigens. HLA typing was unavailable for some donors at each locus, so association tests used only the typed subset. The study listed 150 to 200 TCR beta chains as associated with cytomegalovirus. The authors suggested that the approach could potentially be extended to other disease states and immunological phenotypes. Across donors, most TCR sequences were observed very rarely, whereas some public TCRs were present in many individuals. In a later analysis, HLA-associated TCR beta chains showed more clonal expansion and lower generation probabilities than non-associated chains that were equally common. According to a later genetic analysis, donors in an Asian-associated ancestry cluster had fewer N-insertions in productive TCRs than the approximately 610-donor mean. In an earlier analysis of around 500 of the donors, most TCR beta V segments appeared in productive rearrangements about 87% or about 30% of the time, broadly matching IMGT annotations. Strong co-occurrence of HLA alleles, especially DR and DQ, made assigning TCR associations to individual alleles difficult. Most CMV-associated TCR beta chains appeared to be HLA-restricted in a later analysis, and the HLA associations seemed to be driven largely by CMV exposure. A cluster of highly shared sequence variants was judged likely to represent a technical artifact of the sequencing pipeline. Sequencing depth was assumed to be roughly uniform across donors in the presence/absence analyses, though that assumption may not hold. A later analysis found that TCR association rates varied across HLA loci, with DRB1 alleles showing the most associated TCRs and HLA-C alleles the fewest. In this cohort, only TCR beta chains were sequenced, and detectable features were limited by the absence of alpha or paired-chain data. The classifier was reported to diagnose cytomegalovirus status with high specificity and sensitivity in both the original and validation cohorts. The earlier analysis of nearly 600 of the donors excluded approximately 15 rarely observed V segments, including chromosome 9 orphons, because counts were too low. Immune exposure information for the cohort was limited to CMV serostatus. Correlated functional status among segregating V segments might reflect linkage disequilibrium, but an unknown experimental factor could not be ruled out. An association between a missense DCLRE1C variant and V-gene and J-gene trimming of TCR beta chains was found in a later genetic analysis and replicated in an independent cohort. A further reported finding was that TCR beta sequences accurately predicted the HLA-A and HLA-B alleles for most subjects in the first cohort.

The library came from the immunoSEQ multiplex PCR assay. For the multiplex PCR, a mixture combining 60 forward primers for TCR Vbeta segments and 13 reverse primers for TCR Jbeta segments was used. A multiplex PCR assay on genomic DNA amplified the CDR3 region of rearranged TCR beta genes. Amplified TCR beta libraries were sequenced as 87-base-pair reads on the Illumina HiSeq System. From the authors' description of their analysis: Across the 670 or so repertoires, a later analysis counted tens of millions of unique TCR beta chains, 9.5 million to 12 million of which were shared by at least two donors. A nearest-neighbor algorithm error-corrected the raw reads and collapsed the reads into unique sequences, merging closely related sequences to remove PCR and sequencing errors. V, D and J gene segments were assigned by aligning CDR3 sequences to IMGT reference sequences. For a sequence to be retained, a match of at least six nucleotides was required to both a V gene segment and a J gene segment. A rearrangement counted as productive if the CDR3 had no stop codons and remained in frame with V and J, and every other rearrangement counted as non-productive. CDR3 was defined by IMGT convention, running from the second conserved V-encoded cysteine to the conserved J-encoded phenylalanine. In an earlier analysis of around 540 of the donors, sequences lacking an unambiguous match to a single V gene segment were excluded. An earlier analysis of several hundred of the donors called V segments functional above 56.7% productive rearrangements and segregating when the between-donor standard deviation exceeded 5%. A statistical classification framework was built to diagnose cytomegalovirus status from the catalog of TCR beta chain sequences. V and J gene assignment, in a later analysis, came from comparing TCR nucleotide sequences with IMGT/GENE-DB human TR gene sequences. In a later analysis, CDR3 sequences and most-parsimonious VDJ recombination scenarios were assigned using the TCRdist pipeline. In a later analysis, every TCR beta chain was defined by the combination of its CDR3 amino acid sequence and its V-gene family, and reads without a unique V-gene family were dropped. As a way to deal with suspected cross-contamination and a sequencing artifact, a later analysis dropped hundreds of nucleotide sequences that were highly shared and had low generation probability. A later analysis calculated a clonal expansion index for each public chain from normalized within-repertoire ranks of inferred template counts. A later analysis computed generation probabilities with a VDJ recombination model fitted to out-of-frame rearrangements, and checked the results against IGoR. In a later analysis, hypergeometric tests were used to score TCR-TCR, TCR-HLA and TCR-CMV co-occurrence, with a repertoire-size bias correction applied to TCR pairs. In a later analysis, false discovery rates were estimated by permuting HLA or CMV assignments 20 times. In a later analysis, co-occurring TCRs were grouped using DBSCAN, and TCRdist sequence similarity was added for clustering within HLA-allele-positive subsets. Repertoires with fewer than 30,000 or more than 120,000 public chains, plus five repertoires with anomalous nucleotide sharing, were excluded from co-occurrence clustering. As stored in TCRdb, this immuneACCESS dataset retains in-frame rearrangements with V and J assigned. A fraction of the clones does not appear; measured against another copy, unresolved V genes explain less than half of the discrepancy, and the remainder lacks a known reason. V and J calls plus clone size are reproduced from that table; the DNA served to infer D and trimming. The sample profile shows 100,000 or so clones; more than 70% of them were found once. Approximately 4% of the sample goes to the ten largest clones.

The cohort consisted of fewer than 700 healthy bone marrow donors. Cohort members were all nominally healthy when sampled, although unrecorded immune exposures were likely present. The donor tested CMV seronegative, placing the donor among the 350 or so seronegative members of the cohort. Each donor provided a peripheral blood sample, and peripheral blood mononuclear cells were used for TCR beta sequencing. Genomic DNA extraction from the blood cell samples was performed with the Qiagen DNeasy Blood Extraction Kit. CDR1 and CDR2 are read off the germline V gene as SGDLS and YYNGEE. V ends up 0 bases short and J 0 bases short, with an unmatched junction base count of 2. The CDR3 measures 16 amino acids from cysteine to phenylalanine. Left in the record is the CDR3 DNA by itself, 48 bases read in frame from the first base. About this clone itself: No cognate antigen has been identified for it. No base quality information exists; no much larger clone differs at one position.

Sequenced: PBMCs. The rearranged segments are TRBV9 and TRBJ2-2, with 7 bases aligning to TRBD2. This TCR derives from a man aged 25 to 40 in good health and CMV-seronegative. The CDR3 protein sequence reads: CASSVGEGPNTGELFF. In nucleotides, the sequence is TGTGCCAGCAGCGTAGGGGAGGGGCCGAACACCGGGGAGCTGTTTTTT.